The clone carrying this T cell receptor beta chain was observed a few times. The CDR3 loop spans 16 amino acids. The germline V gene has CDR1 SGHAT and CDR2 FQNNGV. The trim removed 1 base at V and 4 bases at J, leaving 7 bases unmatched. The data were taken from a study of T cells in Graves' hyperthyroidism and ophthalmopathy. Template material for amplifying TCR beta CDR3 regions consisted of RNA transcripts. In the first-round RT-PCR of the TCR CDR3, the HTBI primer set was used. A single record per CDR3 protein comes from TCRdb applying MiXCR to the multiplex PCR reads. This sample has hundreds of thousands of distinct CDR3 sequences, with around 40% found just once. The authors deemed Graves' hyperthyroidism stable absent ophthalmopathy progression within 18 months.

The sample taken for sequencing was blood. V and J are TRBV11-2 and TRBJ2-7; 10 nucleotides line up with TRBD1. This receptor was obtained from a woman aged 40 to 55 with Graves' hyperthyroidism. CDR3 nucleotides: TGTGCCAGCAGCTTAGTCCCGACAGGGGGCTATTACGAGCAGTACTTC. Its translation: CASSLVPTGGYYEQYF.